This T cell receptor (beta chain) was obtained from a study of OX40 agonist ivuxolimab in advanced cancers. Looking at the study overall: Ivuxolimab, which targeted the costimulatory receptor OX40 (CD134), was an agonistic, fully human IgG2 monoclonal antibody. The point of sequencing TCRbeta in the periphery was to test whether ivuxolimab changed TCR sequence diversity and drove clonal T-cell expansion. Of the approximately 54 dose-escalation patients, hepatocellular carcinoma was present in roughly 19, melanoma in approximately 15, renal cell carcinoma in 9 and head and neck cancer in 9. The dose-escalation cohort was about 83% male with a mean age of about 58 years, ranging from 23 to 79. Partial responses occurred in three dose-escalation patients, of whom one had hepatocellular carcinoma and two had cutaneous melanoma. Intravenous ivuxolimab was administered to patients every 2 weeks at six dose levels: 0.01, 0.1, 0.3, 1.5, 3 and 10 mg/kg. The monotherapy dose-escalation portion (N = 52 patients) of the phase I ivuxolimab trial is reported in the paper. Prior anti-PD-1, anti-PD-L1 or anti-CTLA-4 therapy was permitted, and 40% to 50% of dose-escalation patients had received checkpoint inhibitors.

Patients with autoimmune disease history or receiving systemic immunosuppression were excluded from the trial. Peripheral blood for TCR sequencing was drawn from every dose cohort at baseline, at cycle 4 day 1 and at cycle 7 day 1. Samples were obtained from an open-label, multicenter, first-in-human phase I dose-escalation trial of ivuxolimab. The trial enrolled adults with locally advanced or metastatic head and neck squamous cell, hepatocellular, melanoma or renal cell carcinoma. Before TCR sequencing, CD4+ T cells and CD8+ T cells were sorted from peripheral blood as separate populations. The paper's findings and limits, for the study overall: Low levels of normalized T-cell clonal expansion were also seen in some nonresponding patients. Antigen specificity was not determined for the clonally expanded peripheral T cells. In the 0.1-3.0 mg/kg groups, partial responders were among the patients with the lowest normalized peripheral clonal expansion, particularly in CD8+ T cells. After ivuxolimab, expanded clones were on average more numerous among CD8+ T cells than among CD4+ T cells. At doses of 0.1 to 3.0 mg/kg, clonal expansion of both CD4+ and CD8+ blood T cells was observed from baseline to week 6.

CDR1 and CDR2, looked up from the germline V gene (reference sequence), are MNHEY and SMNVEV. The CDR3 contains 15 residues, cysteine and phenylalanine counted. Kept here is only the CDR3 DNA, which spans 45 bases and is read in frame from base 1. Relative to germline, V is missing 2 bases and J is missing 8 bases, with 11 bases of the junction outside any gene match. About this clone itself: Its antigen specificity is not known. No base quality information exists; no much larger clone differs at one position.

Genomic DNA was extracted from sorted cells for sequencing of the TCRbeta CDR3 region. The immunoSEQ Assay was used for sequencing of TCRbeta CDR3 regions. TCRdb mirrors the immuneACCESS table, restricted to in-frame sequences. Some clones are absent from its copies; in checked studies, under half trace to an unresolved V gene, and the reason for the others is unknown. This sample lists fewer than 25,000 clones; 84% were detected once. The top ten clones comprise less than 65% of the sample. The specimen was CD4+ or CD8+ T cells sorted from blood, collected in a trial of the OX40 agonist ivuxolimab. Recombination connected TRBV27 to TRBJ1-1, with TRBD1 matching 7 junction bases. This TCR was recovered from an adult with an advanced solid tumor such as melanoma, head and neck, liver or kidney cancer. This receptor has the CDR3 CASSLGEGAYREAFF. The bases are TGTGCCAGCAGTTTAGGTGAGGGGGCCTACCGAGAAGCTTTCTTT.